This record concerns one TCR beta chain sequence. What it binds is unknown. Thawed PBMCs were FACS-sorted into unstimulated CD4+CD25+CD127- regulatory T cells, CD4+CD25- non-regulatory cells, CD4 and CD8 cells. This specimen comes from a study of Tregs in tolerant kidney transplant recipients. The study's findings and limits: Validation in larger populations is needed because few patients were studied. Activated donor B cell expansion appeared to reveal the most relevant donor-specific TCRbeta repertoire. Biological reproducibility was not directly addressed, but technical replication error appeared minimal.

Assay: immunoSEQ multiplex PCR; the TCRdb copy retains only in-frame clones and omits some. The repertoire consists of some 60,000 clones, with 65% to 85% occurring once and the leading ten covering under 6.5%. Germline V CDR1 and CDR2: SGDLS, YYNGEE. The CDR3 is made up of 15 amino acids. V gave up 0 bases and J gave up 2 bases, with 10 bases separating them. The clonotype comes from a human donor in good health. The chain has TRBV9 and TRBJ2-3, with no clear D. Material: CD4+ T cells from blood. CDR3 in amino acids: CASSVAPSNTDTQYF. CDR3 in DNA: TGTGCCAGCAGCGTAGCTCCGTCTAACACAGATACGCAGTATTTT.